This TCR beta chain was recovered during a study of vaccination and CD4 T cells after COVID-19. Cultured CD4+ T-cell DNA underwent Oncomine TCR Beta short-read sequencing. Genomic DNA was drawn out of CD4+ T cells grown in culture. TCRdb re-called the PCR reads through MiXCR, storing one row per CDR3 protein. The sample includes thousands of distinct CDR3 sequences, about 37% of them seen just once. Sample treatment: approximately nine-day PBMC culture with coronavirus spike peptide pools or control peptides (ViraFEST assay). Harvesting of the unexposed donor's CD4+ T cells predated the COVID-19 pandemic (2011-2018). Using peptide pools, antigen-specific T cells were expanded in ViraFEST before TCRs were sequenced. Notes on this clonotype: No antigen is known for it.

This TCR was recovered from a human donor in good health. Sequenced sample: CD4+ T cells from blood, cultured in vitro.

The CDR3 spells CASSLEQAIGSTEAFF. CDR3 sequence (DNA): TGTGCCAGCAGCTTAGAACAGGCGATCGGGTCCACTGAAGCTTTCTTT. The V and J genes are TRBV7-3 and TRBJ1-1; a possible D gene is TRBD1 (5 bases). Germline V gene sequence: CDR1 SGHTA, CDR2 FQGTGA. The length of the CDR3 is 16 residues. With 2 bases removed from V and 4 bases from J, the gap between germline ends came to 17 bases.